The next 30 T cell receptor beta chains were all read from a single sample in a study of T cells in Graves' hyperthyroidism and ophthalmopathy. TCR beta CDR3 sequences were amplified from RNA transcripts. First-round RT-PCR with HTBI primers amplified the TCR CDR3 region. From the multiplex PCR reads, TCRdb called clonotypes with MiXCR, one entry per CDR3 protein. The sample consists of hundreds of thousands of distinct CDR3 sequences, roughly 20% of them appearing once. Sequenced input: blood. The receptors shown here come from a woman in her forties or fifties with Graves' hyperthyroidism that later progressed to Graves' ophthalmopathy.

This clonotype was recorded many times. V usage is TRBV5-1 and J usage is TRBJ1-1, with D hard to call. V dropped 6 bases and J dropped 1 base, with 16 bases sitting between them. CDR1 and CDR2 (germline): SGHRS, YFSETQ. This CDR3 is 15 amino acids long. CDR3 in DNA: TGCGCCAGCACCGACCCGTACCGGGCGAACACTGAAGCTTTCTTT. It yields the protein CASTDPYRANTEAFF.

This chain connects TRBV7-2 to TRBJ2-5; 9 positions agree with TRBD1. V gave up 4 bases and J gave up 5 bases; unmatched junction bases: 8. Germline V CDR1 and CDR2: SGHTA, FQGNSA. CDR3 length: 15 amino acids. As DNA, the CDR3 is TGTGCCAGCAGCTCAAACAGGGGGCTGGGGGAGACCCAGTACTTC. It specifies CASSSNRGLGETQYF.

Regarding this clonotype: A read error may account for a junction end that differs from germline. The rearrangement links TRBV15 to TRBJ1-1; TRBD1 agrees at 10 bases. The CDR3 contains 15 residues. Germline lookup yields CDR1 LNHNV and CDR2 YYDKDF (reference sequence). CDR3 sequence reads: CATSRDEDRGPEAFF. CDR3 coding DNA: TGTGCCACCAGCAGAGATGAAGACAGGGGGCCTGAGGCTTTCTTT. The whole variable domain, remainder taken from reference TRBV15 and TRBJ1-1, is DAMVIQNPRYQVTQFGKPVTLSCSQTLNHNVMYWYQQKSSQAPKLLFHYYDKDFNNEADTPDNFQSRRPNTSFCFLDIRSPGLGDTAMYLCATSRDEDRGPEAFFGQGTRLTVV.

The table lists this clonotype with a few counts. The CDR3 region is CASSFRSGPYNEQFF. The CDR3 DNA reads TGTGCCAGCAGTTTTAGGTCAGGGCCATACAATGAGCAGTTCTTC. The chain links TRBV27 to TRBJ2-1, with D possibly matching TRBD1 (5 bases). The CDR3 extends over 15 amino acids. V lost 3 bases to trimming and J lost 4 bases, with 13 bases between them. Germline loops: CDR1 MNHEY, CDR2 SMNVEV (reference sequence).

V usage is TRBV4-1 and J usage is TRBJ1-2; tentative D call: TRBD1 (5 bases). V gave up 1 base and J gave up 4 bases, with 10 bases separating them. The CDR3 totals 14 residues. Germline CDR1 is MGHRA and CDR2 is YSYEKL. The CDR3 sequence is CASSQVGAGYGYTF. DNA for the CDR3: TGCGCCAGCAGCCAAGTTGGGGCGGGCTATGGCTACACCTTC.

This clonotype has a handful of counts. The chain links TRBV7-3 to TRBJ2-3; TRBD1 matches 9 bases. Per germline, CDR1 SGHTA and CDR2 FQGTGA. Trimming cost V 1 base and J 1 base; bases outside gene matches: 6. The CDR3 covers 17 residues. The CDR3 reads CASSLIGQGYGTDTQYF. CDR3 DNA: TGTGCCAGCAGCTTAATTGGACAGGGGTATGGCACAGATACGCAGTATTTT. The full variable domain, in which reference TRBV7-3 and TRBJ2-3 provide the parts outside the CDR3, is GAGVSQTPSNKVTEKGKYVELRCDPISGHTALYWYRQSLGQGPEFLIYFQGTGAADDSGLPNDRFFAVRPEGSVSTLKIQRTERGDSAVYLCASSLIGQGYGTDTQYFGPGTRLTVL.

A few counts support this clonotype. The V call is TRBV9, the J call TRBJ1-2, with D possibly matching TRBD1 (5 bases). Trimming cost V 0 bases and J 6 bases, with 15 bases left between them. Germline-derived CDR1 and CDR2 are SGDLS and YYNGEE. The CDR3 is 15 residues long. The CDR3 loop reads CASSVGPAGLNGYTF. The CDR3 bases are TGTGCCAGCAGCGTAGGACCAGCGGGGCTTAATGGCTACACCTTC.

There are many counts of this clonotype. The chain links TRBV2 to TRBJ2-3; D is undetermined. The CDR3 has 15 amino acids. V lost 4 bases and J 3 bases, leaving 14 bases between the germline ends. Germline V CDR1 and CDR2: SNHLY, FYNNEI. CDR3 residues: CASSGRKAVTDTQYF. Written as DNA, the CDR3 is TGTGCCAGCAGTGGCCGGAAGGCGGTGACAGATACGCAGTATTTT.

The J gene is TRBJ1-3, the V gene TRBV13; possible D gene TRBD1, 6 bases. CDR3 length: 18 residues. Germline CDR1 PRHDT, CDR2 FYEKMQ (reference sequence). V was shortened by 0 bases and J by 0 bases, with 15 bases between the two germline ends. This CDR3 is CASSLGGGQTYSGNTIYF. The CDR3 DNA sequence: TGTGCCAGCAGCTTAGGAGGTGGACAGACCTACTCTGGAAACACCATATATTTT.

Comment on this clonotype: A much larger clone lies one base from this, so it may be a read error. The chain links TRBV7-9 to TRBJ2-1; 13 positions match TRBD2. V lost 7 bases, J lost 5 bases, and 8 bases stayed unmatched. This CDR3 region has 16 residues. From germline, CDR1 is SEHNR and CDR2 FQNEAQ (reference sequence). The DNA for the CDR3 is TGTGCCAGCACCCCCTACGGACTAGCGGGGGACAATGAGCAGTTCTTC. It encodes CASTPYGLAGDNEQFF.

This clonotype was recorded many times. The genes are TRBV6-5 and TRBJ2-7; tentatively, D is TRBD2 (5 bases). With 0 bases removed from V and 0 bases from J, the gap between germline ends came to 12 bases. This CDR3 has 16 residues. Germline assignment: CDR1 MNHEY and CDR2 SVGAGI. The CDR3 loop reads CASSYSRRRVSYEQYF. Here the CDR3 DNA reads TGTGCCAGCAGTTACTCGAGGCGGCGGGTCTCCTACGAGCAGTACTTC.

This clonotype has a handful of counts. This chain connects TRBV5-1 to TRBJ1-2; D ambiguous. Germline V gene sequence: CDR1 SGHRS, CDR2 YFSETQ. Trimming pared 6 bases from V and 6 bases from J, leaving 18 bases between. The CDR3 runs to 14 residues. Written as DNA, the CDR3 is TGCGCCAGCAAGGGCCTCCAACTTTGGGATGGCTACACCTTC. Protein product: CASKGLQLWDGYTF.

This clonotype was detected ten times or more. The rearrangement links TRBV2 to TRBJ1-1, with unresolved D. In germline, CDR1 is SNHLY, CDR2 FYNNEI. The V end was cut by 2 bases, the J end by 11 bases, with 12 bases between. CDR3 length equals 12 residues. The CDR3 loop reads CASSESAGEAFF. The CDR3 nucleotides read TGTGCCAGCAGTGAATCCGCGGGCGAGGCTTTCTTT.

The table lists this clonotype with many counts. The chain has TRBV2 and TRBJ2-4, with D unresolved. The CDR3 runs 14 residues. The germline V and J ends were trimmed by 2 bases and 1 base, with 6 bases remaining between them. CDR1 SNHLY and CDR2 FYNNEI come from the germline V gene. CDR3 residues: CASSEMVAKNIQYF. The CDR3 DNA reads TGTGCCAGCAGTGAAATGGTCGCCAAAAACATTCAGTACTTC.

This clonotype was counted between two and nine times. The rearrangement links TRBV9 to TRBJ1-4, with 7 bases identical to TRBD1. The J segment lost 6 bases and the V segment lost 3 bases, leaving 8 bases of the junction unmatched. The germline V gene encodes CDR1 SGDLS and CDR2 YYNGEE. The CDR3 sequence is 15 residues long. In nucleotides, the CDR3 is TGTGCCAGCAGCGCGACAGGGAGGAGTGATGAAAAACTGTTTTTT. Amino acid sequence: CASSATGRSDEKLFF.

This clonotype was seen ten or more times. This sequence joins TRBV2 and TRBJ2-4; 9 nucleotides line up with TRBD1. The CDR3 is made up of 15 amino acids. In germline, CDR1 is SNHLY, CDR2 FYNNEI. V trimming: 6 bases; J trimming: 1 base; junction bases outside the gene matches: 4. CDR3 amino acids: CASRRDRGAKNIQYF. In DNA form, the CDR3 reads TGTGCCAGCAGGCGCGACAGGGGGGCCAAAAACATTCAGTACTTC. Filled out from reference TRBV2 and TRBJ2-4, the complete variable domain reads EPEVTQTPSHQVTQMGQEVILRCVPISNHLYFYWYRQILGQKVEFLVSFYNNEISEKSEIFDDQFSVERPDGSNFTLKIRSTKLEDSAMYFCASRRDRGAKNIQYFGAGTRLSVL.

This sequence joins TRBV27 and TRBJ2-1; TRBD2 matches 8 bases. Germline values: CDR1 MNHEY, CDR2 SMNVEV (reference sequence). The CDR3 has 14 amino acids. Trimming removed 3 bases from V and 9 bases from J; junction bases left unmatched: 7. The CDR3 spells CASSFAGGGGEQFF. The CDR3 region has the DNA TGTGCCAGCAGTTTTGCCGGGGGGGGGGGTGAGCAGTTCTTC.

A word on this clonotype: A much larger clone lies a single base off, so this may be a read error. V is TRBV7-2 and J is TRBJ1-5; D might be TRBD1 (5 bases). CDR1 SGHTA and CDR2 FQGNSA come from the germline V gene. The CDR3 extends over 15 amino acids. The V gene lost 3 bases and the J gene lost 5 bases, with 14 bases spanning the gap. CDR3 sequence (DNA): TGTGCCAGCAGCTTCGTCGGGACTCAAGATCAGCCCCAGCATTTT. Protein sequence: CASSFVGTQDQPQHF.

This clonotype was picked up one time. This may come from a read error, since a much larger clone is one base off. The chain couples TRBV24-1 to TRBJ2-7; 12 bases line up with TRBD2. Germline trimming cut 2 bases from V and 2 bases from J; bases unmatched to any gene: 9. CDR1 is KGHDR and CDR2 is SFDVKD in the germline V gene. The CDR3 spans 18 residues. The CDR3 loop reads CATSDSGTSGFGPYEQYF. The CDR3 region has the DNA TGTGCCACCAGTGATTCCGGGACTAGCGGGTTCGGCCCCTACGAGCAGTACTTC.

V usage is TRBV27 and J usage is TRBJ2-1, with 10 bases fitting TRBD2. In germline, CDR1 is MNHEY, CDR2 SMNVEV (reference sequence). The junction had 8 bases not matched to a gene; V was cut back by 8 bases and J by 4 bases. The CDR3 runs 15 residues. The CDR3 DNA reads as TGTGCCAGCGGGAAGTCTAGCGGGGGATACAATGAGCAGTTCTTC. Amino acids: CASGKSSGGYNEQFF.

This clonotype has only a few counts. The genes are TRBV11-2 and TRBJ1-2; D possibly corresponds to TRBD1 (5 bases). Germline CDR1 is SGHAT and CDR2 is FQNNGV. CDR3 length: 16 residues. Between the trimmed V and J ends, which lost 5 bases and 4 bases, there was a span of 20 bases. CDR3 residues: CASSPIQQEFGYGYTF. As DNA, the CDR3 is TGTGCCAGCAGCCCAATCCAACAGGAATTTGGCTATGGCTACACCTTC.

This clonotype was observed many times. The chain carries TRBV2 and TRBJ1-4, with D possibly being TRBD1 (6 bases). The germline V and J ends were trimmed by 10 bases and 5 bases, with 14 bases remaining between them. Per germline, CDR1 SNHLY and CDR2 FYNNEI. This CDR3 has 13 residues. This CDR3 reads CAIRGRGNEKLFF. CDR3 in DNA: TGTGCCATCAGAGGGAGGGGGAATGAAAAACTGTTTTTT.

The rearrangement joins TRBV14 to TRBJ2-2; tentatively, D is TRBD1 (6 bases). The CDR3 spans 15 residues. Trimming removed 1 base from V and 7 bases from J, with 13 bases in between. Germline V lookup: CDR1 SGHDN, CDR2 FVKESK. CDR3 region: CASSQARGVLGELFF. Here the CDR3 DNA reads TGTGCCAGCAGCCAAGCCAGGGGAGTGCTCGGGGAGCTGTTTTTT.

Notes on this clonotype: In this CDR3 the conserved last residue, phenylalanine or tryptophan, is missing, so a read error is likely. The rearrangement joins TRBV29-1 to TRBJ1-3, with a possible D match to TRBD1 (5 bases). The CDR3 covers 14 residues. Trimming stripped 7 bases from V and 4 bases from J, with 17 bases between. Germline V gives CDR1 SQVTM, CDR2 ANQGSEA. In DNA form, the CDR3 reads TGCAGCGCAGAAGGGGCTCTGAAAGGAAACACCATATATTCT. This codes for CSAEGALKGNTIYS.

This clonotype came up many times. The chain combines TRBV6-5 with TRBJ1-5, with 8 bases identical to TRBD1. Trimming at V came to 2 bases and at J to 8 bases, leaving 5 bases not matched to a gene. The CDR3 runs 14 residues. Germline V gene sequence: CDR1 MNHEY, CDR2 SVGAGI. CDR3 sequence (DNA): TGTGCCAGCAGTTACGACAGGGGAGGAAAGCCCCAGCATTTT. This codes for CASSYDRGGKPQHF.

There are many counts of this clonotype. The CDR3 region is CASRHLTSGGTKNIQYF. The CDR3 coding sequence is TGTGCCAGCAGACACCTTACTAGCGGGGGGACCAAAAACATTCAGTACTTC. The chain uses TRBV11-2 and TRBJ2-4, with 12 bases fitting TRBD2. Losses at the gene ends were 6 bases for V and 2 bases for J; bases not matched to a gene: 8. Germline V gene lookup returns CDR1 SGHAT and CDR2 FQNNGV. CDR3 size: 17 residues. The whole variable domain, filled in from reference TRBV11-2 and TRBJ2-4, reads EAGVAQSPRYKIIEKRQSVAFWCNPISGHATLYWYQQILGQGPKLLIQFQNNGVVDDSQLPKDRFSAERLKGVDSTLKIQPAKLEDSAVYLCASRHLTSGGTKNIQYFGAGTRLSVL.

This chain connects TRBV20-1 to TRBJ2-7; tentatively, D is TRBD1 (5 bases). V was pared by 5 bases and J by 2 bases, with 16 bases between. CDR1 is DFQATT, CDR2 SNEGSKA, per germline (reference sequence). This CDR3 has 14 residues. CDR3 loop: CSAFQGSLTYEQYF. In DNA, the CDR3 is TGCAGTGCTTTCCAGGGATCCCTCACCTACGAGCAGTACTTC.

The chain recombines TRBV29-1 with TRBJ1-6, with unresolved D. Germline CDR1 and CDR2: SQVTM and ANQGSEA. V shed 4 bases and J shed 7 bases, with 8 bases lying between them. The CDR3 runs to 12 residues. The CDR3 spells CSVGTGNSPLHF. The CDR3 region has the DNA TGCAGCGTTGGAACGGGAAATTCACCCCTCCACTTT.

The CDR3 here is CASSLNPGTSTDTQYF. CDR3 bases: TGTGCCAGTAGTCTAAACCCGGGAACTAGCACAGATACGCAGTATTTT. V is TRBV19 and J is TRBJ2-3, with D possibly being TRBD2 (5 bases). This CDR3 has 16 amino acids. Trimming shortened V by 5 bases and J by 0 bases, and 15 bases separated the two germline ends. Germline CDR1 is LNHDA and CDR2 is SQIVND (reference sequence).

The chain is built from TRBV7-9 and TRBJ2-1; D is possibly TRBD1 (6 bases). CDR1 and CDR2 (germline): SEHNR, FQNEAQ (reference sequence). V lost 3 bases to trimming and J lost 5 bases, with 14 bases between them. The CDR3 is 15 amino acids. The CDR3 nucleotides are TGTGCCAGCAGCTTCCCAGGGGTCTGGGACAATGAGCAGTTCTTC. Its translation is CASSFPGVWDNEQFF.